One T cell receptor (beta chain) is described in this entry. The target antigen is unknown. Every single patient, without exception, relapsed after autologous stem cell transplantation, and brentuximab vedotin exposure varied. This sample was included in a study of PD-1 blockade in classical Hodgkin lymphoma. Whole-study findings and limits: Lower baseline TCR diversity was reported for newly diagnosed patients than for healthy donors.

Generated by immunoSEQ multiplex PCR, the TCRdb table keeps only in-frame clones and is missing some. The sample lists more than 60,000 clones, roughly nine tenths occurring once. Germline lookup yields CDR1 GTSNPN and CDR2 SVGIG (reference sequence). The CDR3 totals 17 residues. V was pared by 0 bases and J by 4 bases, with 14 bases of the junction left unmatched. V and J are TRBV30 and TRBJ1-1; 7 bases map to TRBD1. This TCR came from a human donor with classical Hodgkin lymphoma. Source: peripheral blood mononuclear cells (PBMCs), taken at baseline. The CDR3 DNA reads TGTGCCTGGAGTGTACCGGGCCAAGGGGGCTGGGTCACTGAAGCTTTCTTT. Amino acids: CAWSVPGQGGWVTEAFF.